Following are 18 T cell receptor beta chains from one sample sequenced in a study of human T cells and chemical hapten exposure. TCRdb re-derived calls from the RACE reads in MiXCR, one entry per CDR3 protein. This table holds 350,000 or so distinct CDR3 sequences, around 7% found once. Indicated time point: patch test 1, 2 weeks after DPC sensitization. The treatment: therapeutic diphenylcyclopropenone sensitization with weekly scalp DPC. The source was whole blood, collected in connection with sensitization to the hapten diphenylcyclopropenone (DPC). These receptors all stem from a woman in her late teens or twenties with alopecia areata. Some clones in this sample may be carry-over from other donors' samples.

This chain connects TRBV27 to TRBJ2-3; either TRBD1 or TRBD2 may fit D (6 bases each). This CDR3 is 15 amino acids long. The germline V gene encodes CDR1 MNHEY and CDR2 SMNVEV (reference sequence). V lost 5 bases and J lost 3, with 15 bases in between. CDR3 coding DNA: TGTGCCAGCAGTCCCCGTGCGGGGACAACAGATACGCAGTATTTT. It specifies CASSPRAGTTDTQYF.

This clonotype has more than one count but fewer than ten. The J gene is TRBJ2-7, the V gene TRBV20-1; no reliable D call. The CDR3 sequence is 9 residues long. Trimming cost V 8 bases and J 1 base, with 3 bases left between them. The V gene's germline CDR1 is DFQATT and CDR2 SNEGSKA (reference sequence). The CDR3 bases are TGCAGTCGATCCTACGAGCAGTACTTC. It codes for CSRSYEQYF.

This clonotype was observed at least ten times. The chain carries TRBV7-9 and TRBJ2-7, with TRBD2 matching 7 bases. V was clipped by 4 bases and J by 1 base; unmatched bases: 16. This CDR3 contains 18 residues. From germline, CDR1 is SEHNR and CDR2 FQNEAQ (reference sequence). CDR3 DNA sequence: TGTGCCAGCAGCTCACTAGGGGAACTGGGAGGGGCTTCCTACGAGCAGTACTTC. Its protein product is CASSSLGELGGASYEQYF.

This clonotype appeared a few times. The chain employs TRBV7-9 and TRBJ1-5; perhaps TRBD1 as D (6 bases). CDR3 length equals 15 residues. V dropped 1 base and J dropped 4 bases, with 11 bases sitting between them. Germline V gene lookup returns CDR1 SEHNR and CDR2 FQNEAQ (reference sequence). The CDR3 coding sequence is TGTGCCAGCAGCTTAGGAGGGGGAGTTAATCAGCCCCAGCATTTT. Amino acid sequence: CASSLGGGVNQPQHF.

This clonotype was counted a few times. The V call is TRBV28, the J call TRBJ1-2; D remains ambiguous. Germline-derived CDR1 and CDR2 are MDHEN and SYDVKM. This CDR3 has 12 residues. With 6 bases removed from V and 10 bases from J, the gap between germline ends came to 15 bases. The CDR3 coding sequence is TGTGCCAGCAGCCAATCCATCCATATCTACACCTTC. Translating gives CASSQSIHIYTF.

The chain has TRBV20-1 and TRBJ1-1; D may be TRBD1 (5 bases). Germline assignment: CDR1 DFQATT and CDR2 SNEGSKA (reference sequence). The CDR3 extends over 12 amino acids. V dropped 6 bases and J dropped 7 bases, with 15 bases sitting between them. The DNA for the CDR3 is TGCAGTGCAACCCCCAGGGCGGGTGAAGCTTTCTTT. Its protein product is CSATPRAGEAFF.

The chain combines TRBV4-1 with TRBJ1-2, with no clear D. The CDR3 covers 17 residues. V was clipped by 4 bases and J by 4 bases, with 22 bases between them. The germline V gene encodes CDR1 MGHRA and CDR2 YSYEKL. This CDR3 is CASSLVRDPDSTYGYTF. The CDR3 region has the DNA TGCGCCAGCAGCCTTGTTCGGGATCCCGACTCCACCTATGGCTACACCTTC.

The chain employs TRBV5-5 and TRBJ2-5; a possible D gene is TRBD1 (6 bases). Germline V gene lookup returns CDR1 SGHKS and CDR2 YYEKEE (reference sequence). The V end lost 1 base, the J end lost 0 bases, and 13 bases lay between the germline ends. This CDR3 is built from 16 residues. CDR3 coding DNA: TGTGCCAGCAGCTTGAATCAGGGGCTCTACCAAGAGACCCAGTACTTC. Residues: CASSLNQGLYQETQYF.

This clonotype was detected a few times. The chain uses TRBV29-1 and TRBJ2-7; D is possibly TRBD1 or TRBD2 (5 bases each). Germline CDR1 SQVTM, CDR2 ANQGSEA. This CDR3 has 11 residues. V dropped 3 bases and J dropped 6 bases, with 9 bases sitting between them. The CDR3 is CSVEGEGEQYF. CDR3 in DNA: TGCAGCGTTGAGGGGGAAGGCGAGCAGTACTTC.

The chain combines TRBV6-6 with TRBJ1-5; D is ambiguous. CDR1 MNHNY and CDR2 SVGAGI come from the germline V gene (reference sequence). There are 15 residues in the CDR3. Trimming left V 3 bases short and J 3 bases short, with 12 bases between. Here the CDR3 DNA reads TGTGCCAGCAGTTATGCTCGGGGAGACAATCAGCCCCAGCATTTT. It yields the protein CASSYARGDNQPQHF.

The genes are TRBV5-1 and TRBJ2-1; perhaps TRBD2 as D (7 bases). Deletions cut 4 bases from V and 6 bases from J, with 17 bases between. Germline CDR1 and CDR2: SGHRS and YFSETQ. The CDR3 runs 15 residues. CDR3 sequence: CASSPYWGGGNEQFF. The DNA for the CDR3 is TGCGCCAGCAGCCCCTACTGGGGAGGGGGCAATGAGCAGTTCTTC.

This clonotype appeared a few times. The V gene is TRBV12-3 or TRBV12-4, the J gene TRBJ2-1; D is ambiguous. This CDR3 is built from 12 residues. V shed 5 bases and J shed 11 bases, with 13 bases lying between them. In DNA, the CDR3 is TGTGCCAGCAGTCCTAGACCCCTACAGCAGTTCTTC. Its translation: CASSPRPLQQFF.

In this sample, this clonotype turned up many times. This chain joins TRBV7-9 and TRBJ2-7, with a tentative D call TRBD1 (5 bases). Trimming took off 2 bases at V and 3 bases at J, with 11 bases between the two ends. CDR3 length equals 14 residues. The germline gives CDR1 SEHNR, CDR2 FQNEAQ (reference sequence). The CDR3 reads CASSLSDRIYEQYF. The CDR3 DNA reads TGTGCCAGCAGCTTATCAGACAGAATCTACGAGCAGTACTTC.

This clonotype was observed a handful of times. The chain joins TRBV6-4 to TRBJ2-3; TRBD2 matches 8 bases. The trim removed 6 bases at V and 4 bases at J, leaving 9 bases unmatched. Per germline, CDR1 MRHNA and CDR2 SNTAGT. The CDR3 extends over 15 amino acids. The CDR3 here is CASSRDPGGPDTQYF. CDR3 coding DNA: TGTGCCAGCAGCAGGGATCCGGGGGGGCCAGATACGCAGTATTTT.

This clonotype has only a few counts. V gene TRBV20-1 combines with J gene TRBJ2-7; 7 positions match TRBD1. After removal of 1 base from V and 7 bases from J, the junction contained 13 bases not matched to a gene. This CDR3 contains 15 residues. The germline V gene encodes CDR1 DFQATT and CDR2 SNEGSKA (reference sequence). The chain's CDR3 is CSARAPGQRAGEQYF. CDR3 bases: TGCAGTGCTAGAGCACCGGGACAGCGCGCAGGGGAGCAGTACTTC.

This clonotype appeared a few times. V gene TRBV6-1 combines with J gene TRBJ2-7, with unresolved D. CDR1 MNHNS and CDR2 SASEGT come from the germline V gene. The CDR3 length is 12 residues. Trimming left V 11 bases short and J 5 bases short, with 16 bases between. The CDR3 DNA follows: TGTGCCGCTTCTAACCTCCACGACGAGCAGTACTTC. Translated, it gives CAASNLHDEQYF.

This clonotype appeared a few times. Mismatch with germline at one junction end may stem from a read error. The CDR3 is CASSFLPDPNTEAFF. In nucleotides, the CDR3 is TGTGCTAGCAGCTTCCTTCCCGACCCGAACACTGAAGCTTTCTTT. This sequence joins TRBV7-7 and TRBJ1-1; no reliable D call. Per germline, CDR1 SSHAT and CDR2 FNYEAQ (reference sequence). The CDR3 sequence is 15 residues long.

The chain uses TRBV28 and TRBJ2-1; no clear D gene. The V and J ends lost 3 bases and 3 bases respectively, with 12 bases between them. Germline values: CDR1 MDHEN, CDR2 SYDVKM. The CDR3 length is 15 residues. CDR3 DNA sequence: TGTGCCAGCAGTTTCCTTAATGACTTCTACAATGAGCAGTTCTTC. It codes for CASSFLNDFYNEQFF.